The sample holds a few counts of the clone carrying this T cell receptor (beta chain). The data were produced by immunoSEQ multiplex PCR, yet TCRdb's version contains in-frame clones alone and is incomplete. The sample has 95,000 to 150,000 clones, over 75% seen once. The entry originates in a study of T cell responses to AZD1222 COVID-19 vaccine. Germline V gene data show CDR1 as SGHRS and CDR2 as YFSETQ. The junction had 16 bases not matched to a gene; V was cut back by 7 bases and J by 8 bases. The CDR3 loop spans 17 amino acids. The genes are TRBV5-1 and TRBJ2-1, with 12 bases lining up with TRBD2. The TCR comes from an adult in good health. The starting material was peripheral blood, obtained on day 0 of AZD1222 vaccination. This CDR3 is CASVGTSGSSRMDEQFF. As DNA, the CDR3 is TGCGCCAGCGTCGGGACTAGCGGGTCTTCTCGTATGGATGAGCAGTTCTTC.